This T cell receptor (beta chain) was sequenced in a study of monozygotic twins with inflammatory bowel disease. Notes on the study in general: Discordant twins had repertoire similarity that did not differ from that of concordant twins, possibly from limited power.

In regard to this clonotype: Its antigen is not identified.

TCRdb re-called the 5' RACE reads, yielding one record per CDR3 amino acid sequence without DNA. The specimen's table records 45,000 or so distinct CDR3 sequences. CDR1 and CDR2 (germline): MDHEN, SYDVKM. This CDR3 is built from 12 residues. The receptor comes from a human donor with ulcerative colitis or Crohn's disease, or a healthy co-twin of an affected twin (not recorded which). Sequences were obtained from blood. The chain joins TRBV28 to TRBJ1-2. Here the CDR3 reads CASSSVTYGYTF.